The 22 T cell receptor beta chains in this list originate from one sample, sequenced in a study of T cells in Graves' hyperthyroidism and ophthalmopathy. TCR beta CDR3 regions were amplified from RNA transcripts. Carried out on the TCR CDR3, a first-round RT-PCR used the HTBI primer set. Each CDR3 protein gets one entry after TCRdb re-called the multiplex PCR reads with MiXCR. The sample has fewer than 450,000 distinct CDR3 sequences; 11% to 15% are singletons. Specimen: blood. These TCRs come from a man aged 50 to 59 with Graves' ophthalmopathy.

The rearrangement joins TRBV20-1 to TRBJ2-3; D might be TRBD2 (6 bases). Deletions cut 2 bases from V and 0 bases from J, with 15 bases between. CDR1 is DFQATT and CDR2 is SNEGSKA in the germline V gene (reference sequence). This CDR3 contains 16 residues. The CDR3 DNA is TGCAGTGCTAGACCCGGACTAATAGATAGCACAGATACGCAGTATTTT. It codes for CSARPGLIDSTDTQYF.

This clonotype showed up many times. The chain couples TRBV28 to TRBJ2-7, with TRBD2 matching over 12 bases. The CDR3 totals 16 residues. Germline CDR1 reads MDHEN; CDR2 reads SYDVKM. With V trimmed by 4 bases and J by 6 bases, 10 bases remained unmatched. CDR3 sequence: CASSYSSSGRASEQYF. In DNA form, the CDR3 reads TGTGCCAGCAGTTATTCATCTAGCGGGAGGGCCTCCGAGCAGTACTTC.

V is TRBV5-5 and J is TRBJ2-5, with D tentatively TRBD2 (5 bases). With 0 bases removed from V and 0 bases from J, the gap between germline ends came to 9 bases. The germline gives CDR1 SGHKS, CDR2 YYEKEE (reference sequence). The CDR3 loop spans 15 amino acids. CDR3 bases: TGTGCCAGCAGCTTGGCGACCGGGAACCAAGAGACCCAGTACTTC. Its translation: CASSLATGNQETQYF.

There are many counts of this clonotype. The rearrangement links TRBV3-1 to TRBJ1-1; the D gene is possibly TRBD1 (6 bases). The CDR3 loop spans 14 amino acids. CDR1 LGHDT and CDR2 YNNKEL come from the germline V gene (reference sequence). Trimming cost V 4 bases and J 0 bases, with 9 bases left between them. The CDR3 region has the DNA TGTGCCAGCAGCCGAGGACAGATGAACACTGAAGCTTTCTTT. This sequence encodes CASSRGQMNTEAFF.

This clonotype was picked up many times. This chain links TRBV7-8 with TRBJ2-1; D is perhaps TRBD1 (5 bases). Trimming stripped 5 bases from V and 0 bases from J, with 11 bases between. Germline V CDR1 and CDR2: SGHVS, FQNEAQ. This CDR3 region has 15 residues. The CDR3: CASSPTESSYNEQFF. In DNA form, the CDR3 reads TGTGCCAGCAGCCCGACAGAGAGCTCCTACAATGAGCAGTTCTTC.

The CDR3 region has the DNA TGTGCCAGTAGTATACCCCACTCCTACAATGAGCAGTTCTTC. It translates to CASSIPHSYNEQFF. The chain couples TRBV19 to TRBJ2-1; D is ambiguous. Looked up from germline, CDR1 is LNHDA and CDR2 is SQIVND (reference sequence). The CDR3 has 14 residues. V was cut by 2 bases and J by 0 bases, with 5 bases left in between.

With regard to this clonotype: One end of the junction fails to match germline, which may point to a read error. The rearrangement links TRBV6-1 to TRBJ2-1, with 12 bases matching TRBD2. The CDR3 has 15 amino acids. The germline gives CDR1 MNHNS, CDR2 SASEGT. The CDR3 protein is CASSTGLAGHNEQLF. CDR3 coding DNA: TGTGCCAGCAGCACGGGACTAGCGGGTCACAATGAGCAGCTCTTC.

This clonotype was observed many times. The rearrangement links TRBV4-1 to TRBJ2-5, with TRBD2 matching 14 bases. This CDR3 comprises 18 residues. V was pared by 3 bases and J by 4 bases, with 10 bases of the junction left unmatched. CDR1 is MGHRA and CDR2 is YSYEKL in the germline V gene. For the CDR3, the DNA is TGCGCCAGCAGCCAGAACCCGGGACTAGCGGGAGTAGGAGAGACCCAGTACTTC. It is translated as CASSQNPGLAGVGETQYF.

This clonotype came up a few times. A read error may account for a junction end that differs from germline. The chain is built from TRBV27 and TRBJ1-2; D may be TRBD1 (6 bases). CDR1 MNHEY and CDR2 SMNVEV come from the germline V gene (reference sequence). This CDR3 region has 15 residues. In DNA form, the CDR3 reads TGTGCTAGCAGGGGAGGCAGGGGCCGCCACTATGGCTACACCTTC. Protein: CASRGGRGRHYGYTF.

The chain couples TRBV20-1 to TRBJ2-1, with TRBD2 matching 14 bases. V lost 5 bases, J lost 5 bases, and 5 bases stayed unmatched. The CDR3 extends over 15 amino acids. Germline V gene data show CDR1 as DFQATT and CDR2 as SNEGSKA (reference sequence). Here the CDR3 reads CSAVGLAGGDNEQFF. Here the CDR3 DNA reads TGCAGTGCTGTAGGACTAGCGGGAGGTGACAATGAGCAGTTCTTC.

This clonotype was seen at least ten times. The chain carries TRBV20-1 and TRBJ2-5, with D uncertain. Trimming cost V 0 bases and J 8 bases, with 13 bases left between them. Germline CDR1 is DFQATT and CDR2 is SNEGSKA (reference sequence). There are 13 residues in the CDR3. The CDR3 spells CSARDHEARTQYF. Written as DNA, the CDR3 is TGCAGTGCTAGAGATCATGAGGCCCGCACCCAGTACTTC.

This chain links TRBV27 with TRBJ2-6, with D perhaps assigned TRBD1 or TRBD2 (5 bases each). Deletions cut 5 bases from V and 0 bases from J, with 8 bases between. Germline-derived CDR1 and CDR2 are MNHEY and SMNVEV (reference sequence). The CDR3 is made up of 15 amino acids. CDR3 nucleotide sequence: TGTGCCAGCAGTCGGGGACCCTCTGGGGCCAACGTCCTGACTTTC. This codes for CASSRGPSGANVLTF.

V is TRBV19 and J is TRBJ2-7; 10 positions agree with TRBD1. The CDR3 totals 14 residues. Germline assignment: CDR1 LNHDA and CDR2 SQIVND (reference sequence). V was clipped by 6 bases and J by 7 bases; unmatched bases: 9. This chain's CDR3 is CASSSGTGVWEQYF. DNA of the CDR3: TGTGCCAGTAGCTCCGGGACAGGGGTTTGGGAGCAGTACTTC. Together with reference TRBV19 and TRBJ2-7, the CDR3 gives the full variable domain: DGGITQSPKYLFRKEGQNVTLSCEQNLNHDAMYWYRQDPGQGLRLIYYSQIVNDFQKGDIAEGYSVSREKKESFPLTVTSAQKNPTAFYLCASSSGTGVWEQYFGPGTRLTVT.

This clonotype has ten or more counts. The rearrangement uses TRBV7-9 and TRBJ2-1, with unresolved D. The CDR3 runs 15 residues. Germline V gene sequence: CDR1 SEHNR, CDR2 FQNEAQ (reference sequence). With 1 base removed from V and 4 bases from J, the gap between germline ends came to 11 bases. The CDR3 region is CASSLGNLLYNEQFF. CDR3 nucleotides: TGTGCCAGCAGCTTAGGCAACCTGTTATACAATGAGCAGTTCTTC.

The sample holds many counts of this clonotype. Relative to the germline gene, one junction end is altered; a read error may explain this. The rearrangement uses TRBV7-7 and TRBJ2-2; TRBD2 agrees at 11 bases. The CDR3 extends over 16 amino acids. Germline V gene data show CDR1 as SSHAT and CDR2 as FNYEAQ (reference sequence). The CDR3 here is CASSTTSGSGTGELFF. The CDR3 coding sequence is TGTGCTAGCAGCACCACTAGCGGGAGCGGCACCGGGGAGCTGTTTTTT.

The CDR3, as DNA: TGCAGTGCTTTAACGCCTAACTCTGGAAACACCATATATTTT. This encodes CSALTPNSGNTIYF. The chain carries TRBV20-1 and TRBJ1-3, with D unclear. Germline CDR1 reads DFQATT; CDR2 reads SNEGSKA (reference sequence). Trimming removed 5 bases at V and 0 bases at J, with 11 bases between. The CDR3 runs 14 residues.

This clonotype was detected ten times or more. The chain is built from TRBV5-6 and TRBJ1-1; TRBD1 agrees at 7 bases. The V segment lost 4 bases and the J segment 0 bases; nucleotides outside the gene matches: 9. Germline values: CDR1 SGHDT, CDR2 YYEEEE. This CDR3 contains 16 residues. Here the CDR3 reads CASSPEGQNLNTEAFF. The CDR3 region has the DNA TGTGCCAGCAGCCCAGAGGGACAGAACTTGAACACTGAAGCTTTCTTT.

The sample holds many counts of this clonotype. The chain couples TRBV2 to TRBJ2-5, with 7 bases lining up with TRBD1. The trim removed 3 bases at V and 7 bases at J, leaving 8 bases unmatched. The germline V gene encodes CDR1 SNHLY and CDR2 FYNNEI. The length of the CDR3 is 14 residues. The CDR3 protein is CASSDRDSGRTQYF. CDR3 DNA sequence: TGTGCCAGCAGTGACCGGGACAGCGGCCGGACCCAGTACTTC. Full variable domain (rest looked up from reference TRBV2 and TRBJ2-5): EPEVTQTPSHQVTQMGQEVILRCVPISNHLYFYWYRQILGQKVEFLVSFYNNEISEKSEIFDDQFSVERPDGSNFTLKIRSTKLEDSAMYFCASSDRDSGRTQYFGPGTRLLVL.

The table lists this clonotype with a few counts. This chain uses TRBV29-1 with TRBJ1-2; D uncertain. The V gene lost 6 bases and the J gene lost 13 bases, with 18 bases spanning the gap. This CDR3 spans 11 amino acids. Per the germline V gene, CDR1 is SQVTM and CDR2 is ANQGSEA. CDR3 DNA: TGCAGCGTCGAACGGGCCCAATCTCCCACCTTC. Translated: CSVERAQSPTF.

This clonotype was observed at least ten times. The V gene is TRBV20-1, the J gene TRBJ1-2; D is ambiguous. CDR1 is DFQATT, CDR2 SNEGSKA, per germline (reference sequence). The CDR3 spans 14 residues. V was shortened by 0 bases and J by 1 base, with 9 bases between the two germline ends. The CDR3 is CSARDNGNNYGYTF. CDR3 DNA: TGCAGTGCTAGAGATAACGGGAATAACTATGGCTACACCTTC.

This clonotype appeared many times. The chain carries TRBV28 and TRBJ2-1; 8 nucleotides line up with TRBD1. J was trimmed by 4 bases and V by 6 bases; bases with no gene match: 11. This CDR3 is 16 amino acids long. Germline V gene sequence: CDR1 MDHEN, CDR2 SYDVKM. Here the CDR3 reads CASRLLTGQEYNEQFF. DNA for the CDR3: TGTGCCAGCAGGTTACTCACGGGACAGGAGTACAATGAGCAGTTCTTC.

This clonotype was counted ten times or more. V and J are TRBV6-6 and TRBJ1-2; tentatively, D is TRBD1 (6 bases). Germline CDR1 MNHNY, CDR2 SVGAGI (reference sequence). This CDR3 has 16 amino acids. Trimming stripped 2 bases from V and 4 bases from J, with 17 bases between. Here the CDR3 DNA reads TGTGCCAGCAGTTACGACAGGACCGGGACAACCTATGGCTACACCTTC. It yields the protein CASSYDRTGTTYGYTF.